This TCR beta chain was captured in a study of shared clonotypes between healthy human individuals. Turning to this clone: Its specificity is unknown. A far larger clone lies a single base away; this is likely a read error.

Libraries were prepared by immunoSEQ multiplex PCR; TCRdb keeps only in-frame clonotypes and omits some of them. The repertoire holds roughly 1,000,000 clones, with around 82% as singletons. Study-wide findings and caveats: Sequencing depth was predicted to influence how clonotypes are shared among donors. The sharing of approximately 4.6% of naive CD4 clonotypes was seen across a few donors. Sampling covered blood only; tissue repertoires likely differ.

The CDR3 totals 14 residues. In germline, CDR1 is SEHNR, CDR2 FQNEAQ (reference sequence). The sequenced material came from memory CD4+ T cells from PBMCs. Noted subset: CD45RA-negative fraction. This sequence originates from a man younger than 30 in good health. Some clones in this sample may be carry-over from other donors' samples. The genes are TRBV7-9 and TRBJ2-5; D is ambiguous. The J call could be wrong; TRBJ2-7 is a better fit for the DNA end. CDR3 in amino acids: CASSPDRVPYEQYF. CDR3 nucleotides: TGTGCCAGCAGCCCTGACCGCGTGCCCTACGAGCAGTACTTC.